Shown below are 8 T cell receptor beta chains from a single sample sequenced in a study of blood T cell repertoires in COVID-19. Sequenced by immunoSEQ multiplex PCR; TCRdb stores in-frame clones only, minus some. The sample lists fewer than 100,000 clones, more than 80% occurring once. Sequencing used peripheral blood. These receptors were obtained from a woman older than 75 with acute or convalescent COVID-19.

V and J are TRBV6-4 and TRBJ1-2; 7 positions agree with TRBD1. This CDR3 comprises 16 residues. From germline, CDR1 is MRHNA and CDR2 SNTAGT. Losses at the gene ends were 6 bases for V and 4 bases for J; bases not matched to a gene: 14. In nucleotides, the CDR3 is TGTGCCAGCAGCCTAGCGTATTCCAGGGGGTCCTATGGCTACACCTTC. Its translation is CASSLAYSRGSYGYTF.

The chain has TRBV6-2 or TRBV6-3 and TRBJ2-5; 8 bases are shared with TRBD2. V gave up 6 bases and J gave up 1 base; unmatched junction bases: 10. This CDR3 region has 16 residues. Germline V gene lookup returns CDR1 MNHEY and CDR2 SVGEGT. For the CDR3, the DNA is TGTGCCAGCAGCTCCTATGGAGCGGGGGCCCAAGAGACCCAGTACTTC. Amino acids: CASSSYGAGAQETQYF.

This clone came up once. One end of the junction does not line up with germline, which may come from a read error. The rearrangement joins TRBV19 to TRBJ1-4; D is unresolved. CDR3 length: 13 amino acids. Germline-derived CDR1 and CDR2 are LNHDA and SQIVND (reference sequence). The CDR3 loop is CASSIDSLAGRLF. The CDR3, as DNA: TGTGCCAGTAGTATAGATTCCCTCGCAGGCCGACTTTTT. The whole variable domain, filled in from reference TRBV19 and TRBJ1-4, reads DGGITQSPKYLFRKEGQNVTLSCEQNLNHDAMYWYRQDPGQGLRLIYYSQIVNDFQKGDIAEGYSVSREKKESFPLTVTSAQKNPTAFYLCASSIDSLAGRLFGSGTQLSVL.

The gene calls are TRBV7-6 and TRBJ2-7; 7 bases align to TRBD1. Germline trimming cut 6 bases from V and 4 bases from J; bases unmatched to any gene: 12. CDR1 SGHVS and CDR2 FNYEAQ come from the germline V gene. This CDR3 spans 15 amino acids. The CDR3 coding sequence is TGTGCCAGCAGTCCGCGACCAACAGGGGAGTACGAGCAGTACTTC. Translation gives CASSPRPTGEYEQYF.

The chain employs TRBV28 and TRBJ1-2; the D gene is possibly TRBD1 (5 bases). Germline-derived CDR1 and CDR2 are MDHEN and SYDVKM. Trimming removed 9 bases from V and 2 bases from J, with 7 bases in between. This CDR3 has 11 amino acids. DNA for the CDR3: TGTGCCAGTACAGGAAACTATGGCTACACCTTC. It codes for CASTGNYGYTF.

A few counts support this clone. This chain joins TRBV6-5 and TRBJ1-2; 10 nucleotides align to TRBD1. CDR3 length: 12 residues. Looked up from germline, CDR1 is MNHEY and CDR2 is SVGAGI. The V segment lost 8 bases and the J segment 8 bases; nucleotides outside the gene matches: 5. The chain's CDR3 is CASQTGGGGYTF. For the CDR3, the DNA is TGTGCCAGCCAGACAGGGGGCGGCGGCTACACCTTC.

V usage is TRBV2 and J usage is TRBJ2-7; D remains ambiguous. This CDR3 contains 13 residues. Trimming stripped 6 bases from V and 3 bases from J, with 12 bases between. Germline values: CDR1 SNHLY, CDR2 FYNNEI. For the CDR3, the DNA is TGTGCCAGCAGCGCGGTCGGCAGCTACGAGCAGTACTTC. It specifies CASSAVGSYEQYF.

The chain is built from TRBV5-4 and TRBJ1-3; D possibly corresponds to TRBD1 (5 bases). The CDR3 totals 16 residues. Germline V gene data show CDR1 as SGHNT and CDR2 as YYREEE (reference sequence). V was trimmed by 2 bases and J by 4 bases, leaving 16 bases between them. The CDR3 DNA is TGTGCCAGCAGCTTCGGTGGGATGGGGCAGGGAAACACCATATATTTT. Translation: CASSFGGMGQGNTIYF.